The entry that follows covers one T cell receptor beta chain sequence. These data come from a study of blood T cell repertoires in COVID-19. Generated by immunoSEQ multiplex PCR, the TCRdb table keeps only in-frame clones and is missing some. Of about 200,000 clones in the sample, about nine tenths were seen once. The CDR3 loop spans 14 amino acids. CDR1 and CDR2 (germline): LGHNT, FRNRAP. V shed 5 bases and J 7 bases; nucleotides not matched to a gene: 8. The TCR comes from a man aged 30 to 45 who had recovered from COVID-19. The sequenced material came from peripheral blood. The rearrangement joins TRBV12-5 to TRBJ2-3; TRBD2 agrees at 8 bases. CDR3 DNA sequence: TGTGCTAGTGGTGGGACTAGAGGGGCCAATACGCAGTATTTT. Protein: CASGGTRGANTQYF.